Included here is one T cell receptor beta chain sequence, with context. Its specificity is not known. This entry belongs to a study of immune evolution from preneoplasia to lung adenocarcinoma. Sequencing was performed with immunoSEQ multiplex PCR; in TCRdb, only in-frame clones are kept and a portion is missing. Of 7,500 to 9,500 clones in the sample, roughly 80% were seen once. Study-wide results and caveats: Later-stage lesions seemingly showed higher T cell density and diversity than normal lung. Normal lung had the highest top T cell clone frequencies.

Between about 2014 and 2018, patients underwent resection in Japan or China. Sequenced sample: FFPE invasive lung adenocarcinoma tissue. The sequence was obtained from a person aged 50-70 years with lung adenocarcinoma.

The CDR3 DNA is TGTGCCAGCAGCTTAGTCGGGGGGGGCCGAACGAACACTGAAGCTTTCTTT. This gives the protein CASSLVGGGRTNTEAFF. J is TRBJ1-1 and V is TRBV11-2, with D tentatively TRBD1 (6 bases). V shed 1 base and J shed 1 base, with 16 bases lying between them. Germline-derived CDR1 and CDR2 are SGHAT and FQNNGV. The CDR3 is 17 residues long.